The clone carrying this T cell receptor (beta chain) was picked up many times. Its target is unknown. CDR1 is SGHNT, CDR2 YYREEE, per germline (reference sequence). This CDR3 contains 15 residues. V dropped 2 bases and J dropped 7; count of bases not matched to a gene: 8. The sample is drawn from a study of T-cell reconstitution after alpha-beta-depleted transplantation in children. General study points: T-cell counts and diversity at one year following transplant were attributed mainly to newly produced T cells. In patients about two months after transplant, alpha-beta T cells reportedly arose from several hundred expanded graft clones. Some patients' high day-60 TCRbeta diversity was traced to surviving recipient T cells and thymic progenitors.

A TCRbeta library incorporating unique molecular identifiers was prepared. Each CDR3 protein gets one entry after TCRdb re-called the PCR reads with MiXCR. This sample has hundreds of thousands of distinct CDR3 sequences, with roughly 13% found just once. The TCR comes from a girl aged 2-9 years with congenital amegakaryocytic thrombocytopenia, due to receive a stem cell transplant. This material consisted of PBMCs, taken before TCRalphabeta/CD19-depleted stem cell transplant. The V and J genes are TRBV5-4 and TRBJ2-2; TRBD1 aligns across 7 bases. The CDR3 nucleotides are TGTGCCAGCAGCTTAGGGACAGAGAGGGGCGGGGAGCTGTTTTTT. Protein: CASSLGTERGGELFF. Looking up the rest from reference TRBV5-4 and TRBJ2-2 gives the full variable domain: ETGVTQSPTHLIKTRGQQVTLRCSSQSGHNTVSWYQQALGQGPQFIFQYYREEENGRGNFPPRFSGLQFPNYSSELNVNALELDDSALYLCASSLGTERGGELFFGEGSRLTVL.